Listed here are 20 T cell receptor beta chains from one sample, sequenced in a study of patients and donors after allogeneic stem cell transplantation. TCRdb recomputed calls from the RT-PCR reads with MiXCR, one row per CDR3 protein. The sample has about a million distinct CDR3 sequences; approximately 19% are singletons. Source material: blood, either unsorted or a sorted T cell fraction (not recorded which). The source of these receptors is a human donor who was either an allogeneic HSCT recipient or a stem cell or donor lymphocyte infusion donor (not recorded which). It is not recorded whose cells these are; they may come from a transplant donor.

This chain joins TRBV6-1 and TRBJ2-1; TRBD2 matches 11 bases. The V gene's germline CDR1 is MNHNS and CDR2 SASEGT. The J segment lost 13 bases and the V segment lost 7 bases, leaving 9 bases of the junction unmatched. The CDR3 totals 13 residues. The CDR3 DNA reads TGTGCCAGCATCATCCTAGCGGGAGGACAACAGTTCTTC. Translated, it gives CASIILAGGQQFF.

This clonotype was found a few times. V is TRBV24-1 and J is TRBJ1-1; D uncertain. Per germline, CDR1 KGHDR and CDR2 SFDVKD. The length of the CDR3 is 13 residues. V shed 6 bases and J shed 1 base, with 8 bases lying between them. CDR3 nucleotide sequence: TGTGCCACCAGTCGAACCCAGAACACTGAAGCTTTCTTT. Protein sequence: CATSRTQNTEAFF.

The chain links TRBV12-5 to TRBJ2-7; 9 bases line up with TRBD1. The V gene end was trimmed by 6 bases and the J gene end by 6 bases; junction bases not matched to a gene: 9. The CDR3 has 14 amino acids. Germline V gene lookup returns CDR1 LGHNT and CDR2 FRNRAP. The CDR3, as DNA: TGTGCTAGTGGCTCAGGGACAGGGTCGGTCGAGCAGTACTTC. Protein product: CASGSGTGSVEQYF.

CDR3 amino acids: CAISESDRSGANVLTF. The CDR3 DNA follows: TGTGCCATCAGTGAGTCGGATCGCTCTGGGGCCAACGTCCTGACTTTC. This rearrangement joins TRBV10-3 to TRBJ2-6, with unresolved D. The V end was cut by 0 bases, the J end by 0 bases, with 6 bases between. The CDR3 is made up of 16 amino acids. Germline loops: CDR1 ENHRY, CDR2 SYGVKD.

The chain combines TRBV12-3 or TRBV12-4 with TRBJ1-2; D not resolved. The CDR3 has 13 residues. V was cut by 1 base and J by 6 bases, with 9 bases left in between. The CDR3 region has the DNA TGTGCCAGCAGTTTAGAACGGCAAAATGGCTACACCTTC. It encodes CASSLERQNGYTF.

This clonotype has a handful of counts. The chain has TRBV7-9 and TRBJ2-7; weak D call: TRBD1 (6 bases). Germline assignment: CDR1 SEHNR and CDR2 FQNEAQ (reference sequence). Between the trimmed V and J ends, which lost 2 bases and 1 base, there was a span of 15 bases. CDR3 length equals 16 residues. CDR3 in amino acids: CASSLSLGHRSYEQYF. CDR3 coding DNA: TGTGCCAGCAGCTTATCCTTGGGACACCGTTCCTACGAGCAGTACTTC.

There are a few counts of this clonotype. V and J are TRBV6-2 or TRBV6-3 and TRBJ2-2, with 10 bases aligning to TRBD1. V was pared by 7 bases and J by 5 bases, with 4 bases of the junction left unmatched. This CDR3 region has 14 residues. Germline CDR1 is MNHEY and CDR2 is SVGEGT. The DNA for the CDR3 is TGTGCCAGCAACCCGGGACAGGGGACCGGGGAGCTGTTTTTT. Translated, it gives CASNPGQGTGELFF.

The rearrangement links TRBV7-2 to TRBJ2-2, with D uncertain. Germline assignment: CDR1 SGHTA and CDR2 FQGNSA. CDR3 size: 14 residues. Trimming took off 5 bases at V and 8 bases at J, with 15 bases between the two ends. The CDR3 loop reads CASSRIRLSGELFF. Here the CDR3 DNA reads TGTGCCAGCAGCCGAATCCGGTTGAGTGGGGAGCTGTTTTTT. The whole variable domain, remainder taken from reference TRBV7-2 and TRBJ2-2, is GAGVSQSPSNKVTEKGKDVELRCDPISGHTALYWYRQSLGQGLEFLIYFQGNSAPDKSGLPSDRFSAERTGGSVSTLTIQRTQQEDSAVYLCASSRIRLSGELFFGEGSRLTVL.

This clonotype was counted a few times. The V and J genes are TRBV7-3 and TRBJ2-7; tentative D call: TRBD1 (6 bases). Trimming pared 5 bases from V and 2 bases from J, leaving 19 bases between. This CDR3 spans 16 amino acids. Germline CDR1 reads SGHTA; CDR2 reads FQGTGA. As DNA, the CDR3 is TGTGCCAGCAGCCCCGATGGATCAGGGACACCCTACGAGCAGTACTTC. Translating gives CASSPDGSGTPYEQYF.

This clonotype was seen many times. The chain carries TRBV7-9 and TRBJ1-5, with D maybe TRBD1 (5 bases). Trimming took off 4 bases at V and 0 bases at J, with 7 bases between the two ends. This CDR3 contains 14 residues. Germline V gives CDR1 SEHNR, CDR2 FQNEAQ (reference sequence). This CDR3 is CASSSGLSNQPQHF. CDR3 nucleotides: TGTGCCAGCAGCTCGGGACTTAGCAATCAGCCCCAGCATTTT.

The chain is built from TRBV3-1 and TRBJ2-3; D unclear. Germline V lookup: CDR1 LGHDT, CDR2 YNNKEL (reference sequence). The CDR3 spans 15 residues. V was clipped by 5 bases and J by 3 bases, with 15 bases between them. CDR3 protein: CASSIDTAPTDTQYF. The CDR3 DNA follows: TGTGCCAGCAGCATCGACACCGCCCCGACAGATACGCAGTATTTT.

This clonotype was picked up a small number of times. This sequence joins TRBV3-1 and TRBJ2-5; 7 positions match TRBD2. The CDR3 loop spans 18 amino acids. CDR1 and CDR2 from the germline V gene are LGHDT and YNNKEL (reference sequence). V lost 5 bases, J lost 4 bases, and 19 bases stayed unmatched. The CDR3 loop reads CASSSNILRGSHRETQYF. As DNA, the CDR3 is TGTGCCAGCAGCTCAAACATTCTGCGCGGGAGTCACAGAGAGACCCAGTACTTC.

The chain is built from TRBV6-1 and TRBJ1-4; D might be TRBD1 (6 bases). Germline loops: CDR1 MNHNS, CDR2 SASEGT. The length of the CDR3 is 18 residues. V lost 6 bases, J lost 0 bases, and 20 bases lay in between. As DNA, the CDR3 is TGTGCCAGCAGAAGAGTGACAGGACACTTAACAACTAATGAAAAACTGTTTTTT. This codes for CASRRVTGHLTTNEKLFF.

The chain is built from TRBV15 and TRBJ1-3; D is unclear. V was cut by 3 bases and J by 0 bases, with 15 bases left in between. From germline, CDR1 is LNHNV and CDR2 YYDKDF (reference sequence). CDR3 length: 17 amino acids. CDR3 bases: TGTGCCACCAGCAGGAACGTACTTCGGAGCTCTGGAAACACCATATATTTT. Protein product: CATSRNVLRSSGNTIYF.

The CDR3 DNA sequence: TGTGCCAGCAGCCAATATAAGGGCGGGAGATACTACAATGAGCAGTTCTTC. Translating gives CASSQYKGGRYYNEQFF. This rearrangement joins TRBV3-1 to TRBJ2-1, with 7 bases lining up with TRBD2. V trimming: 2 bases; J trimming: 3 bases; junction bases outside the gene matches: 10. Germline CDR1 is LGHDT and CDR2 is YNNKEL (reference sequence). This CDR3 has 17 amino acids.

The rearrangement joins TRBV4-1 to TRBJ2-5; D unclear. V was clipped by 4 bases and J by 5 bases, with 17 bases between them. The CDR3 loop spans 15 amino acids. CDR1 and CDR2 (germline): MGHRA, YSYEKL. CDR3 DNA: TGCGCCAGCAGCCCCTTTTCCCGAGGATGGGAGACCCAGTACTTC. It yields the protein CASSPFSRGWETQYF.

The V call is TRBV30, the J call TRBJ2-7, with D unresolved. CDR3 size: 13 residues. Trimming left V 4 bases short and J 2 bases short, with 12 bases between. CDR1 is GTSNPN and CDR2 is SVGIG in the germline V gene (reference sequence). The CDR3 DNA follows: TGTGCCTGGAATGGTGCGGCTGCCTACGAGCAGTACTTC. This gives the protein CAWNGAAAYEQYF.

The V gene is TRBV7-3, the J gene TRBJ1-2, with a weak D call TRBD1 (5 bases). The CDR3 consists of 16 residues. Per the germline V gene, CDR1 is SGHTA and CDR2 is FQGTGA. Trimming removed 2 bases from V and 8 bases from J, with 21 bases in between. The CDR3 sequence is CASSLVRQGTMPGYTF. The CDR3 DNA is TGTGCCAGCAGCTTAGTCCGGCAGGGAACTATGCCGGGCTACACCTTC.

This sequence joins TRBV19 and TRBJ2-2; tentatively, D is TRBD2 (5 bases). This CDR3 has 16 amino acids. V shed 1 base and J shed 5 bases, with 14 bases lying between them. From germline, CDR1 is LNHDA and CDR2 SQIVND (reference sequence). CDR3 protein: CASSIVYGVMTGELFF. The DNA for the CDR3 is TGTGCCAGTAGTATAGTCTACGGGGTGATGACCGGGGAGCTGTTTTTT.

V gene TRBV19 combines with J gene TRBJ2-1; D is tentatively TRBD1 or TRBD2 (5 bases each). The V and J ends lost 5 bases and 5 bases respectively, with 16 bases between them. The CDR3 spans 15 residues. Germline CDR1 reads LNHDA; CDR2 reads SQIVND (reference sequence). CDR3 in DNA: TGTGCCAGTAGTCTAATCCCGGGACCTAACAATGAGCAGTTCTTC. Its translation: CASSLIPGPNNEQFF.